This TCR beta chain was found in a study of blood T cell repertoires in COVID-19. Study overall: Donors in the United States, Italy and Spain gave samples during acute or convalescent COVID-19. From T cells, B-cell-depleted T cells, or PBMCs came the material, which was cDNA or gDNA.

From germline, CDR1 is LGHDT and CDR2 YNNKEL (reference sequence). Trimming removed 1 base at V and 4 bases at J, with 11 bases between. The length of the CDR3 is 15 residues. Authors' data handling: Estimation of nucleated cell counts was performed using reference gene primer amplification. Generated by immunoSEQ multiplex PCR, the TCRdb table keeps only in-frame clones and is missing some. That table supplies the V and J calls and clone size; D and trimming were determined from the DNA. The sample has over 120,000 clones; about three quarters are singletons. The specimen sequenced was peripheral blood. The sequence was obtained from a woman between 50 and 59 years old with active or convalescent COVID-19. The genes are TRBV3-1 (or the pseudogene TRBV3-2) and TRBJ1-5; D gene uncertain. CDR3 sequence: CASSQGLGGNQPQHF. CDR3 DNA sequence: TGTGCCAGCAGCCAAGGACTTGGTGGTAATCAGCCCCAGCATTTT.